This is a list of T cell receptor beta chains from one sample in a study of patients and donors after allogeneic stem cell transplantation. TCRdb re-analysed the RT-PCR reads in MiXCR, keeping a single row per CDR3 protein. The sample carries about 960,000 distinct CDR3 sequences, more than 15% recorded once. The sequenced material came from blood, either unsorted or a sorted T cell fraction (not recorded which). The receptors come from a human donor who was either an allogeneic HSCT recipient or a stem cell or donor lymphocyte infusion donor (not recorded which). It is not recorded whose cells these are; they may come from a transplant donor. The CDR3 runs from the conserved cysteine through the conserved F or W. D genes are given only for firm matches. For some rows the clone size is stated as once, few or many, or as a class when expanded; others skip it.

abundance,d_gene,v_gene,j_gene,len,CDR3nt,CDR3aa
many,TRBD1,TRBV20-1,TRBJ1-3,15,TGCAGTGCTAGAGACCCAGGGGGGTCCGGAAACACCATATATTTT,CSARDPGGSGNTIYF
few,-,TRBV29-1,TRBJ1-1,18,TGCAGCGTGGGGGCCGGGAGGCGATTACGAGATAAAAACACTGAAGCTTTCTTT,CSVGAGRRLRDKNTEAFF
many,TRBD1,TRBV5-1,TRBJ2-3,15,TGCGCCAGCAGCTCCTGGGACAGGGGCACAGATACGCAGTATTTT,CASSSWDRGTDTQYF
few,-,TRBV6-6,TRBJ1-1,13,TGTGCCAGCAGTTACTCCAGGGAAATTGAAGCTTTCTTT,CASSYSREIEAFF
few,-,TRBV29-1,TRBJ2-3,17,TGCAGCGTTGAAGAAAATATGGAGGGGCCCAGCACAGATACGCAGTATTTT,CSVEENMEGPSTDTQYF
-,-,TRBV29-1,TRBJ1-5,11,TGCAGCGTTTACGAGGGTCAGCCCCAGCATTTT,CSVYEGQPQHF
few,-,TRBV5-1,TRBJ2-7,14,TGCGCCAGCAGCCGTCAGGACCCCAACTACGAGCAGTACTTC,CASSRQDPNYEQYF
-,-,TRBV11-3,TRBJ2-1,15,TGTGCCAGCAGCTTCAGTAGCCACGGATCTAATGAGCAGTTCTTC,CASSFSSHGSNEQFF
few,-,TRBV12-3/TRBV12-4,TRBJ1-2,13,TGTGCCAGCAGTTTAGCTTACAGCTATGGCTACACCTTC,CASSLAYSYGYTF
-,-,TRBV12-3/TRBV12-4,TRBJ1-1,13,TGTGCCAGCAGCGGAGGGGGGAACGCTGAAGCTTTCTTT,CASSGGGNAEAFF
-,TRBD1,TRBV4-2,TRBJ1-2,16,TGTGCCAGCAGCCGGGCCACCGGGACAGGGGGCCACGGCTACACCTTC,CASSRATGTGGHGYTF
few,-,TRBV6-6,TRBJ2-3,13,TGTGCCAGCAGTTACCTCGTCAGAGATACGCAGTATTTT,CASSYLVRDTQYF
few,-,TRBV4-3,TRBJ2-7,15,TGCGCCAGCAGCCAAGATCGAACCCCCGTGAACGAGCAGTACTTC,CASSQDRTPVNEQYF
few,TRBD1,TRBV4-1,TRBJ1-5,14,TGCGCCAGCAGCCGTTTCGACAGGGATCAGCCCCAGCATTTT,CASSRFDRDQPQHF
few,TRBD1,TRBV9,TRBJ2-7,14,TGTGCCAGCAGCGCCGCACACAGGGGGAACGAGCAGTACTTC,CASSAAHRGNEQYF
-,TRBD2,TRBV7-2,TRBJ2-5,17,TGTGCCAGCAGCTTAGGACTAGCGGGGGGTATACAAGAGACCCAGTACTTC,CASSLGLAGGIQETQYF
few,-,TRBV7-2,TRBJ2-3,16,TGTGCCAGCAGCTTACGCCGGGTTGTGGGCACAGATACGCAGTATTTT,CASSLRRVVGTDTQYF
-,TRBD2,TRBV6-2/TRBV6-3,TRBJ2-3,16,TGTGCCAGCAGTTACCCGGCGCGGGGGTCCACAGATACGCAGTATTTT,CASSYPARGSTDTQYF